This T cell receptor (beta chain) is from a study of blood T cells in healthy people across ages. Each donor gave 9.5 to 10 milliliters of peripheral blood. The CDR3 is made up of 14 amino acids. With 4 bases removed from V and 5 bases from J, the gap between germline ends came to 13 bases. Germline-derived CDR1 and CDR2 are MNHEY and SVGEGT. A sample-barcoded 5' primer and a J-beta primer mix were used in a second PCR of roughly 6 to 11 cycles. Each cDNA molecule was tagged by a template-switch adaptor with 12 random nucleotides. TCRdb processed the 5' RACE reads anew with MiXCR; each CDR3 protein has one entry. The sample lists around 800,000 distinct CDR3 sequences, about 62% seen once, with about a quarter in the top ten.

The sequence was collected from a man aged 30 to 39 in good health. The chain employs TRBV6-2 or TRBV6-3 and TRBJ2-3; the D is unclear. The sequenced sample was blood. The CDR3 sequence is CASSFLRLEDTQYF. The CDR3 bases are TGTGCCAGCAGTTTCCTACGACTGGAAGATACGCAGTATTTT.